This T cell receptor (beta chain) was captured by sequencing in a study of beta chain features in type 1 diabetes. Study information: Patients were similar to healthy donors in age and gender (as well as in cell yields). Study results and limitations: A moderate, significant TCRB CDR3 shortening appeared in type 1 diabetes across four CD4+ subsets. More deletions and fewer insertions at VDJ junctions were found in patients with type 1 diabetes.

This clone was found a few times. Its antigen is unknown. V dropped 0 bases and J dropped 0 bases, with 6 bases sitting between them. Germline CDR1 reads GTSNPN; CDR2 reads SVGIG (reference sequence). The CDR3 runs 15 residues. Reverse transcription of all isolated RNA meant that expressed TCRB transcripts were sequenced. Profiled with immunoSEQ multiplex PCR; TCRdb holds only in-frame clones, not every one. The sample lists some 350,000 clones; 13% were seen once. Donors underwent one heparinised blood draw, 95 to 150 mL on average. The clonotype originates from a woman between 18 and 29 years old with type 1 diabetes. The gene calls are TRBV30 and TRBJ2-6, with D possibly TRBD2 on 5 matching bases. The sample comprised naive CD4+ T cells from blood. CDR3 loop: CAWSVRDSGANVLTF. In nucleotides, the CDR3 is TGTGCCTGGAGTGTCCGGGACTCTGGGGCCAACGTCCTGACTTTC. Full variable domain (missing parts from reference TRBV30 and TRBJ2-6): SQTIHQWPATLVQPVGSPLSLECTVEGTSNPNLYWYRQAAGRGLQLLFYSVGIGQISSEVPQNLSASRPQDRQFILSSKKLLLSDSGFYLCAWSVRDSGANVLTFGAGSRLTVL.